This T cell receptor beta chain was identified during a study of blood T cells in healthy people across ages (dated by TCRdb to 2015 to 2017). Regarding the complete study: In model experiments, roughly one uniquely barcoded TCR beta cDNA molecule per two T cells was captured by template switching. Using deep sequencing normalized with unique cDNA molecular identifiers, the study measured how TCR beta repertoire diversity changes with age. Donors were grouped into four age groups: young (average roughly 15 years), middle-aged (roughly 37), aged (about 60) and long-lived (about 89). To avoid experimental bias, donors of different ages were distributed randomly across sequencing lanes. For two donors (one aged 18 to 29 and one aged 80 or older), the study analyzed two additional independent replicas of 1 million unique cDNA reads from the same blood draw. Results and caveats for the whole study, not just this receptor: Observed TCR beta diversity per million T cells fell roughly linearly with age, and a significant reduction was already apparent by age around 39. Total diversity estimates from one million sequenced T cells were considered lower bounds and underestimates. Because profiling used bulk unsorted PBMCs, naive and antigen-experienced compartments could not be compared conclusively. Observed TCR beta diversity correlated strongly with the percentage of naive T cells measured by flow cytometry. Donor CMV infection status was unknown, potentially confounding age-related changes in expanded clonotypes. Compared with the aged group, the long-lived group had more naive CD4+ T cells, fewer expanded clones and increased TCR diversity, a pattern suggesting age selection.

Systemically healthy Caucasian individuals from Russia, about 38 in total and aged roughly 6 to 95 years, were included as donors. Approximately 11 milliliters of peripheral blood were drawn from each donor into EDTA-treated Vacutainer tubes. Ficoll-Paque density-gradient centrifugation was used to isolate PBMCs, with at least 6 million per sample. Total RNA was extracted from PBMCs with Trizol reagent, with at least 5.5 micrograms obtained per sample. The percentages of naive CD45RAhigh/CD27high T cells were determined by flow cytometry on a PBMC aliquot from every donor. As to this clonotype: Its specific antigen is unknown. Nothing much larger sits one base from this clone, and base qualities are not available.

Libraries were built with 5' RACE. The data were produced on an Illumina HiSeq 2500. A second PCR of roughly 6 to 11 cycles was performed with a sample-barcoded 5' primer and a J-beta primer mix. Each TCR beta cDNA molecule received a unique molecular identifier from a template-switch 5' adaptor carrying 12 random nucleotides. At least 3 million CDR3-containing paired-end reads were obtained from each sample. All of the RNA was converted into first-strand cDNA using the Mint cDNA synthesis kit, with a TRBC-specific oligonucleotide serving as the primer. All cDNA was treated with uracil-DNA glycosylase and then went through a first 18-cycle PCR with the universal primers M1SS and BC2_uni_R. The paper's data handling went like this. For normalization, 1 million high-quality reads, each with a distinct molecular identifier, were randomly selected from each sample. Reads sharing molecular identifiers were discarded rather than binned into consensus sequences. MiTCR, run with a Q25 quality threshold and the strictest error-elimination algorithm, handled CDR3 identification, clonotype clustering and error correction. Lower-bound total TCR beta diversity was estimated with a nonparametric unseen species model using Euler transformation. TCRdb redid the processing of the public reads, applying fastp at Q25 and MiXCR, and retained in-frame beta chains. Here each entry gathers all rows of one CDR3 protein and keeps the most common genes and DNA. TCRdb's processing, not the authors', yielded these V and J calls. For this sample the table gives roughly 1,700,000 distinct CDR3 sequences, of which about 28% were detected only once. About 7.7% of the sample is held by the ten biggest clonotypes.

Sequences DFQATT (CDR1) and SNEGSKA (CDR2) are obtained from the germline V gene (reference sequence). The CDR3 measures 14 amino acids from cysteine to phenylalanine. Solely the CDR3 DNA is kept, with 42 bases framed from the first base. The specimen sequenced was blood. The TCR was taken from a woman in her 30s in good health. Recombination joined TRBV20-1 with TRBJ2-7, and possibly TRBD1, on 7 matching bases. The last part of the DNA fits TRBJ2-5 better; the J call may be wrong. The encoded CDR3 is CSAAKTGRSETQYF. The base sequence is TGCAGTGCTGCTAAGACAGGGAGGAGCGAGACCCAGTACTTC.